The sequence of this TCR beta chain was determined in a study of cytomegalovirus exposure and HLA in healthy donors. Whole-study results and caveats: The later analysis indicated that the majority of CMV-associated TCR beta chains appeared HLA-restricted.

Vbeta (60) and Jbeta (13) primers were used in the PCR. Libraries were prepared by immunoSEQ multiplex PCR; TCRdb keeps only in-frame clonotypes and omits some of them. In the table there are about 120,000 clones, 75% to 85% of which are singletons. A remark on this clone: Its antigen is unidentified.

With 4 bases clipped from V and 5 bases from J, the junction kept 5 bases outside the gene matches. Germline loops: CDR1 SGHDT, CDR2 YYEEEE. This CDR3 has 14 residues. The sample comprised PBMCs. The chain recombines TRBV5-6 with TRBJ1-5, with 8 nucleotides matching TRBD1. This TCR was sampled from a man aged 25-45 years in good health and CMV-seronegative. In DNA, the CDR3 is TGTGCCAGCAGCCCAGGACAGGGTTATCAGCCCCAGCATTTT. Residues: CASSPGQGYQPQHF.